Sequencing of this T cell receptor beta chain was carried out in a study of T cells in localized non-small cell lung cancer. Study results and limitations: In uninvolved adjacent lung, T cell clonality reached its highest value, exceeding tumor. Without multi-region sequencing, intratumor heterogeneity could not be excluded. Longer overall survival was linked to higher blood T cell density.

Profiling relied on immunoSEQ multiplex PCR, and the TCRdb table lists in-frame clones only, not all of them. The sample consists of some 90,000 clones, roughly 90% of them appearing once. As regards this clone: The antigen remains undetermined.

The germline V and J ends were trimmed by 5 bases and 1 base, with 15 bases remaining between them. The CDR3 loop spans 16 amino acids. Germline assignment: CDR1 MDHEN and CDR2 SYDVKM. This TCR was recovered from a man between 40 and 69 years old with stage I squamous cell lung carcinoma. The sequencing used peripheral blood, collected before any cancer treatment. The J gene is TRBJ2-1, the V gene TRBV28; tentatively, D is TRBD1 (6 bases). CDR3 in amino acids: CASSKQTGLSYNEQFF. In nucleotides, the CDR3 is TGTGCCAGCAGTAAACAAACAGGGCTTTCCTACAATGAGCAGTTCTTC.